This T cell receptor beta chain was observed in a study of CD8+CD57+ T cells in acquired aplastic anemia (dated by TCRdb to 2016 to 2019). Concerning the study at large: DNA extracted from sorted CD4+ and CD8+ cells had a mean of approximately 3 ug, with a range of 0.2 to 27.4 ug. CD8+CD57+ expansion was defined as frequency above the mean frequency observed in healthy subjects. Results and caveats for the whole study, not just this receptor: Roughly 30 CD8+ CDR3 sequences were found to be shared between patients and controls, but these sequences appeared to be highly expressed in patients and within the immunodominant clones of the patients. Patients and healthy controls showed no significant difference in CD8+ Simpson's diversity (P=0.060).

The CDR3 spans 13 amino acids, including both terminal residues. Just CDR3 DNA is preserved here, 39 bases in frame from base 1. From a lookup of the germline V gene, CDR1 and CDR2 are SGHRS and YFSETQ. A distance of 11 bases separates the germline ends of V and J, which lose 5 bases and 8 bases respectively. TCR beta VDJ combination and CDR3 sequence profiling used genomic DNA as the template. An Illumina HiSeq 2000 was used for TCR repertoire sequencing. In the paper's pipeline: Repertoire assessment relied on Simpson's diversity index, CDR3 size and DJ length profiles, and TRBV/TRBJ rearrangement plots. The most abundant DNA sequence in the deep sequencing data was taken as the immunodominant clone. CDR3 amino acid sequences were screened for sharing across subjects and compared with published repertoires and the VDJdb database. TCRdb trimmed the raw reads at Q25, called clones with MiXCR and kept productive beta chains. Records with the same CDR3 protein are collapsed into one entry carrying the most frequent genes and DNA. The V and J calls were not made by the authors but by TCRdb's processing. Counted in this sample were 150,000 to 200,000 distinct CDR3 sequences; around 50% of them appeared once. The top ten clonotypes cover around 1.1% of the sample.

Expansion of CD8+CD57+ cells had been shown by flow cytometry in the patients chosen for sequencing. Every patient had a diagnosis of severe acquired aplastic anemia based on International Study of Aplastic Anemia and Agranulocytosis and Camitta criteria. No patient had received any therapy when blood was sampled. TCR repertoires of sorted CD4+ and CD8+ blood T cells from severe aplastic anemia patients and healthy subjects were deep-sequenced in the study. Patients were enrolled under clinicaltrials.gov protocols 00001620, 01623167, 00001397, 00071045, 00081523 and 00961064 in the USA. Ficoll-Paque density gradient centrifugation was used to isolate peripheral blood mononuclear cells. Before DNA was extracted, CD4+ and CD8+ T cells were sorted using either FACS or magnetic beads. This clonotype appeared a few times. It lacks a known antigen. It may be a read error: a sequence one base away is much more abundant. This CDR3 is missing its conserved last phenylalanine or tryptophan, likely due to a read error.

The chain is encoded by TRBV5-1 joined to TRBJ1-6; no D gene can be assigned with confidence. Sequenced material: sorted CD4+, CD8+, or CD8+CD57+ T cells (not recorded which) from PBMCs. The TCR was taken from a human donor with aplastic anemia. The bases are TGCGCCAGCAGACCTGGGGTCGATTCACCCCTCCACCTT. Its protein is CASRPGVDSPLHL.